This TCR beta chain was recovered during a study of cytomegalovirus exposure and HLA in healthy donors. Background on the study: From HLA-typed donors, an early data release held about 92 million unique TCRs.

In the case of this clone: Its antigen is still unknown.

General study results and limits: The likely explanation for a cluster of highly shared sequence variants was sequencing artifact. Analyses of presence/absence relied on an assumption of roughly uniform sequencing depth across donors. The availability of immune exposure information extended only to CMV serostatus.

In germline, CDR1 is SQVTM, CDR2 ANQGSEA. The junction had 10 bases not matched to a gene; V was cut back by 6 bases and J by 6 bases. The CDR3 runs 13 residues. PCR employed 60 Vbeta and 13 Jbeta primers. Produced via immunoSEQ multiplex PCR; TCRdb's table is partial and in-frame only. The repertoire has about 170,000 clones, more than 70% of them found once; the top ten carry about 1.4%. This receptor was taken from a girl between 10 and 17 years old in good health and CMV-seronegative. This chain links TRBV29-1 with TRBJ1-2; 7 bases fit TRBD1. Sequenced sample: PBMCs. The CDR3 sequence is CSVPGGPTHGYTF. The DNA of the CDR3 is TGCAGCGTCCCAGGGGGGCCTACACATGGCTACACCTTC.